This T cell receptor (beta chain) was recovered during a study of cytomegalovirus exposure and HLA in healthy donors. Study-level points and caveats: In vitro checks showed that a few CMV-associated chains really do target CMV antigens. Data from an earlier analysis indicated that most TCR beta V segments were productive either about 87% or about 30% of the time. Reports described diagnosis of cytomegalovirus status by the classifier as highly specific and sensitive.

To note about this clone: Its antigen is not known.

This CDR3 region has 17 residues. Germline CDR1 and CDR2: MNHEY and SMNVEV (reference sequence). Trimming cost V 3 bases and J 1 base; bases outside gene matches: 7. 60 Vbeta and 13 Jbeta primers were used in PCR. Here immunoSEQ multiplex PCR was the method, and the copy in TCRdb shows in-frame clones only, minus some. The sample records about 140,000 clones, about 77% being singletons. Specimen: PBMCs. This clonotype was sampled from a woman aged 40 to 49 in good health and CMV-seronegative. The chain carries TRBV27 and TRBJ2-3, with 10 bases that match TRBD2. CDR3 protein: CASSFKRGGTRTDTQYF. CDR3 in DNA: TGTGCCAGCAGTTTTAAGCGGGGGGGGACCCGCACAGATACGCAGTATTTT.